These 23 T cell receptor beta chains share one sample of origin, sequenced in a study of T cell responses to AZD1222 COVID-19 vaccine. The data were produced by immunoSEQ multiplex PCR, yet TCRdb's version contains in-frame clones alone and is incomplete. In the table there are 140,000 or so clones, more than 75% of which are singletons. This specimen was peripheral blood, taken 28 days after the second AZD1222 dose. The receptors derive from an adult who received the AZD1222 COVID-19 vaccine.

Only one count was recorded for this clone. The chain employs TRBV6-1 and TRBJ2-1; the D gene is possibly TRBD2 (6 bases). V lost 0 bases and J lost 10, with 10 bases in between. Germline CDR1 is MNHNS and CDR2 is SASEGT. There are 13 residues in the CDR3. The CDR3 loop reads CASSEARSGEQFF. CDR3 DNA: TGTGCCAGCAGTGAAGCGCGGAGCGGGGAGCAGTTCTTC.

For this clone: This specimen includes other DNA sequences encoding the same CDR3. CDR3 in amino acids: CASSIGTVNQPQHF. DNA for the CDR3: TGTGCCAGTAGTATAGGGACAGTCAATCAGCCCCAGCATTTT. The V and J genes are TRBV19 and TRBJ1-5; TRBD1 might be the D (6 bases). With 1 base removed from V and 3 bases from J, the gap between germline ends came to 7 bases. The CDR3 has 14 amino acids. Germline V gene data show CDR1 as LNHDA and CDR2 as SQIVND (reference sequence).

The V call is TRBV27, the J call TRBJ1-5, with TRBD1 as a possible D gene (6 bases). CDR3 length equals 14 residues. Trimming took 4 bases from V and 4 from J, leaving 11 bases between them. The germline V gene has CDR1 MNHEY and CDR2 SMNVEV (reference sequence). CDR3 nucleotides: TGTGCCAGCAGTTCCCGACAGGTGAATCAGCCCCAGCATTTT. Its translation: CASSSRQVNQPQHF.

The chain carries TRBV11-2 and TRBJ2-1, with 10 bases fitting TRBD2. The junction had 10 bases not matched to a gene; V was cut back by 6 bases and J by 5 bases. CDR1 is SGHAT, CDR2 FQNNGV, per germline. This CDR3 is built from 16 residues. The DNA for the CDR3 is TGTGCCAGCAGAAAGCCGGGACTAGCGAGCGACAATGAGCAGTTCTTC. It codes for CASRKPGLASDNEQFF.

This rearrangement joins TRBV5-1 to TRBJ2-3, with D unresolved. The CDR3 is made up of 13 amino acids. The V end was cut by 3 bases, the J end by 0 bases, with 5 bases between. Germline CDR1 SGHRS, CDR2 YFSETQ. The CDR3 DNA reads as TGCGCCAGCAGCTCAGGCAGCACAGATACGCAGTATTTT. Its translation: CASSSGSTDTQYF.

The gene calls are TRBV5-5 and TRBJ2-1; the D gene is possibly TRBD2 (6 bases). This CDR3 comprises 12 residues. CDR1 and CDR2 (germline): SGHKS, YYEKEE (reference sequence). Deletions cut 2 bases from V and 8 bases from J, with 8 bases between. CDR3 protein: CASSLWGDEQFF. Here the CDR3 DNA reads TGTGCCAGCAGCTTATGGGGGGATGAGCAGTTCTTC.

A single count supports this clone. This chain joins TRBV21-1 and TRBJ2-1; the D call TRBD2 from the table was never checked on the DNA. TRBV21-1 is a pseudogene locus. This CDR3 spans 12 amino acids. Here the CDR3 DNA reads TGTGCCAGCAGCAACGTCCGTGATGAGCAGTTCTTC. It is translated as CASSNVRDEQFF.

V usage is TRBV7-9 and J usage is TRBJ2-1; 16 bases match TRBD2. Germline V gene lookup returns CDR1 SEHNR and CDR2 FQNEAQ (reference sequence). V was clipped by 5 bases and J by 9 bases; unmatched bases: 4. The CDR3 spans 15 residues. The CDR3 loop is CASSPGLAGGGEQFF. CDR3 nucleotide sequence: TGTGCCAGCAGCCCGGGACTAGCGGGAGGGGGTGAGCAGTTCTTC.

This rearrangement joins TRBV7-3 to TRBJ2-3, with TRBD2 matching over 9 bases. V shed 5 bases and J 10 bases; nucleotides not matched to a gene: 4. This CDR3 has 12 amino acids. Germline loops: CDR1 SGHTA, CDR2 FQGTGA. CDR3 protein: CASSTRTSAQYF. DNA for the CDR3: TGTGCCAGCAGCACACGGACTAGCGCGCAGTATTTT.

The CDR3 here is CAWSDFPGRDPTDTQYF. The CDR3 DNA is TGTGCCTGGAGCGACTTCCCCGGCAGGGACCCCACAGATACGCAGTATTTT. The V and J genes are TRBV30 and TRBJ2-3, with D perhaps being TRBD1 or TRBD2 (5 bases each). Germline loops: CDR1 GTSNPN, CDR2 SVGIG (reference sequence). CDR3 size: 17 residues. V shed 3 bases and J shed 2 bases, with 21 bases lying between them.

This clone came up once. The CDR3 spells CASSSRGPYGYTF. The CDR3 DNA is TGTGCCAGCAGTTCAAGGGGGCCCTATGGCTACACCTTC. The chain joins TRBV12-3 or TRBV12-4 to TRBJ1-2; 7 nucleotides align to TRBD1. J was trimmed by 4 bases and V by 4 bases; bases with no gene match: 3. The CDR3 has 13 residues.

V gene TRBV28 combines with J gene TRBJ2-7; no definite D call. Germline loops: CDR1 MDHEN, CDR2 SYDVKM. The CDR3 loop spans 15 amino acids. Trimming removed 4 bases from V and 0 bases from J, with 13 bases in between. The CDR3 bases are TGTGCCAGCAGTTCTCTTGGGGTAGCCTCCTACGAGCAGTACTTC. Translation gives CASSSLGVASYEQYF. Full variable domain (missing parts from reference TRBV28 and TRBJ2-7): DVKVTQSSRYLVKRTGEKVFLECVQDMDHENMFWYRQDPGLGLRLIYFSYDVKMKEKGDIPEGYSVSREKKERFSLILESASTNQTSMYLCASSSLGVASYEQYFGPGTRLTVT.

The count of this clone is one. The CDR3 reads CASSYQGSGELFF. CDR3 nucleotides: TGTGCCAGCAGTTATCAGGGGTCCGGGGAGCTGTTTTTT. The chain is built from TRBV6-6 and TRBJ2-2, with D possibly TRBD1 on 6 matching bases. The V gene's germline CDR1 is MNHNY and CDR2 SVGAGI (reference sequence). Trimming left V 3 bases short and J 6 bases short, with 8 bases between. CDR3 length equals 13 residues.

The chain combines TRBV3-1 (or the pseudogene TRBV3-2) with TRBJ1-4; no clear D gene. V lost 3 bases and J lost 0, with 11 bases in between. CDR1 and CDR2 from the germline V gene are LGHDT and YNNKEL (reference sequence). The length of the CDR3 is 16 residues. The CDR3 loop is CASSQRTVATNEKLFF. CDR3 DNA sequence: TGTGCCAGCAGCCAGAGGACGGTTGCAACTAATGAAAAACTGTTTTTT.

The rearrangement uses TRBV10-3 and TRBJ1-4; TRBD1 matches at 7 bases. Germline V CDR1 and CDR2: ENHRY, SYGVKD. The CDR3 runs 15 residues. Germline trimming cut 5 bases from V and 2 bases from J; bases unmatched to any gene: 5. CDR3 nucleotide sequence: TGTGCCATCAGTCAGACAGGGAACACTAATGAAAAACTGTTTTTT. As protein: CAISQTGNTNEKLFF.

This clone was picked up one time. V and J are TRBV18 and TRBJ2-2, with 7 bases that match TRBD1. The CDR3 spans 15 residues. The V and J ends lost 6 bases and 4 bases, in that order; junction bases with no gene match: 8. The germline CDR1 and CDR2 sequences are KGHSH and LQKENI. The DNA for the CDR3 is TGTGCCAGCTCGCGAGGGGGCGCGGGCACCGGGGAGCTGTTTTTT. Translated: CASSRGGAGTGELFF.

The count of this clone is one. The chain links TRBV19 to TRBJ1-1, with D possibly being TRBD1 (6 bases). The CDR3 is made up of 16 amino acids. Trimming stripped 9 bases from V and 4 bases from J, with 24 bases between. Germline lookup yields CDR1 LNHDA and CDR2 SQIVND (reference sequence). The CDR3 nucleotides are TGTGCCAGCAAGAAGGCCCGGCAGGGGATCGTCACTGAAGCTTTCTTT. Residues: CASKKARQGIVTEAFF.

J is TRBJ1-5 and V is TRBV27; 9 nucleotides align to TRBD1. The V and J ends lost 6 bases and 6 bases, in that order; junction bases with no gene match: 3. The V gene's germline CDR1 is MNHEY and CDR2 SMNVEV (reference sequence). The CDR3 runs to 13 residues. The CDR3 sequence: CASRQGAGQPQHF. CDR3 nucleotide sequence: TGTGCCAGCAGACAGGGGGCTGGTCAGCCCCAGCATTTT.

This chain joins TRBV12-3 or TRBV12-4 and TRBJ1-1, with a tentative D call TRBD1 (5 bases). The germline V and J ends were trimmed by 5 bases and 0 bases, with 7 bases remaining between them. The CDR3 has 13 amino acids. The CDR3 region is CASSRGLNTEAFF. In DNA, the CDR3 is TGTGCCAGCAGTCGGGGCTTGAACACTGAAGCTTTCTTT.

The chain's CDR3 is CASSVQGLDTEAFF. CDR3 coding DNA: TGTGCCAGCAGCGTACAGGGGTTGGACACTGAAGCTTTCTTT. The V gene is TRBV9, the J gene TRBJ1-1, with D perhaps matching TRBD1 (6 bases). This CDR3 spans 14 amino acids. V gave up 1 base and J gave up 3 bases, with 10 bases separating them. Germline V CDR1 and CDR2: SGDLS, YYNGEE.

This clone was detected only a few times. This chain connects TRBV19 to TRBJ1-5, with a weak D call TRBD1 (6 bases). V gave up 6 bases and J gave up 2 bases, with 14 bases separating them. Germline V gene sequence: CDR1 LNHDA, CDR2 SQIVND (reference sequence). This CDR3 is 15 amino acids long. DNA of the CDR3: TGTGCCAGTAGATGGCAACAGGGACGCAATCAGCCCCAGCATTTT. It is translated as CASRWQQGRNQPQHF.

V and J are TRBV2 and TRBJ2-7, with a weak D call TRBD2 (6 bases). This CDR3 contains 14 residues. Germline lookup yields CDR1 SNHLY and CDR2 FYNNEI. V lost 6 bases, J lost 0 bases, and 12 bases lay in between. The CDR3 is CASSGRDPSYEQYF. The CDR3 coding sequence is TGTGCCAGCAGCGGGCGGGATCCCTCCTACGAGCAGTACTTC.

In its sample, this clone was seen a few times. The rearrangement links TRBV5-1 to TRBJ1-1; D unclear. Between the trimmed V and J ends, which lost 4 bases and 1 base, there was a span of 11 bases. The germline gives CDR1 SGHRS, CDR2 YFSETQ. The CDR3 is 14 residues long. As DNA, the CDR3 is TGCGCCAGCAGCGCCCACAGCCAGAACACTGAAGCTTTCTTT. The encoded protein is CASSAHSQNTEAFF.